This T cell receptor beta chain was documented in a study of technical replicates of blood from a handful of donors. Clones were read by immunoSEQ multiplex PCR, and TCRdb kept only the in-frame ones, dropping some. The profile covers 70,000 to 95,000 clones, with approximately 97% appearing a single time and under 0.3% taken by the ten largest. This CDR3 has 16 residues. Trimming stripped 2 bases from V and 3 bases from J, with 15 bases between. Germline V gene sequence: CDR1 MNHEY, CDR2 SMNVEV (reference sequence). The material sequenced was T cells isolated from PBMCs. The source of this sequence is a human donor in good health. The chain joins TRBV27 to TRBJ2-3; weak D call: TRBD2 (6 bases). CDR3 sequence: CASSLGDSVGTDTQYF. The CDR3 region has the DNA TGTGCCAGCAGTTTAGGGGACTCCGTGGGGACAGATACGCAGTATTTT.